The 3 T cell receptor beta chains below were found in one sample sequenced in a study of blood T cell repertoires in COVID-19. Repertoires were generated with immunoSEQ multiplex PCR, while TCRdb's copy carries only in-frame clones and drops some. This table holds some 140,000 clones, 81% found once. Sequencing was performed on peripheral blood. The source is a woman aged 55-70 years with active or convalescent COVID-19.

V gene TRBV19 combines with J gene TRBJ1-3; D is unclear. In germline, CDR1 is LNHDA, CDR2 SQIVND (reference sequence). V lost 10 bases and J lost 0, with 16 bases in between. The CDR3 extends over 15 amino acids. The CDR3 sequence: CATSSTPGSGNTIYF. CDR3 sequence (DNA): TGTGCCACAAGTAGTACTCCGGGCTCTGGAAACACCATATATTTT.

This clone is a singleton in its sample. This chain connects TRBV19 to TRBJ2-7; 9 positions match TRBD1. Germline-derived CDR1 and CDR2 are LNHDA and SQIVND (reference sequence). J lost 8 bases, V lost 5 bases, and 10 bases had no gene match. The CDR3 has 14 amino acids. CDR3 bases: TGTGCCAGTAGTTTTCGGACAGGGGAAGGAAAGCAGTACTTC. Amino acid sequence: CASSFRTGEGKQYF.

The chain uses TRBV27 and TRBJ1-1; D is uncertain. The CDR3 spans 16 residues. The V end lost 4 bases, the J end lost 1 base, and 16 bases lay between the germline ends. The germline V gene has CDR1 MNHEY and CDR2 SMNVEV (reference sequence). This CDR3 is CASSSSRRPKNTEAFF. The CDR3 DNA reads TGTGCCAGCAGTTCCTCGCGGAGACCTAAGAACACTGAAGCTTTCTTT.